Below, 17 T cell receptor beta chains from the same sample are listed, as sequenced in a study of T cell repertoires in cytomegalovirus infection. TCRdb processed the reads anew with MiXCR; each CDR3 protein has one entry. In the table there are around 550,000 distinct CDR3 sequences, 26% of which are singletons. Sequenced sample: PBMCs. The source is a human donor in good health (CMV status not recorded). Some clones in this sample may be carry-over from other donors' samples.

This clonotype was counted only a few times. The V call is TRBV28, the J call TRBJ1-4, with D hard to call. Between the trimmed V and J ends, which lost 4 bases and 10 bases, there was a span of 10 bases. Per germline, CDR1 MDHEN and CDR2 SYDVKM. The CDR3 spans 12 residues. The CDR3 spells CASSSGPGKLFF. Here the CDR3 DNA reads TGTGCCAGCAGTTCCGGTCCTGGAAAACTGTTTTTT.

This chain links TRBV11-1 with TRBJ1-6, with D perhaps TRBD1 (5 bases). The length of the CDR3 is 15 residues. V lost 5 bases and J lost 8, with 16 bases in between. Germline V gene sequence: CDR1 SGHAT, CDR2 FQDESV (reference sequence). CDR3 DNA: TGTGCCAGCAGCAGAGGAACAGGACGGGATTCACCCCTCCACTTT. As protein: CASSRGTGRDSPLHF. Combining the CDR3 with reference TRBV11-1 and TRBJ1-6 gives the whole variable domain EAEVAQSPRYKITEKSQAVAFWCDPISGHATLYWYRQILGQGPELLVQFQDESVVDDSQLPKDRFSAERLKGVDSTLKIQPAELGDSAMYLCASSRGTGRDSPLHFGNGTRLTVT.

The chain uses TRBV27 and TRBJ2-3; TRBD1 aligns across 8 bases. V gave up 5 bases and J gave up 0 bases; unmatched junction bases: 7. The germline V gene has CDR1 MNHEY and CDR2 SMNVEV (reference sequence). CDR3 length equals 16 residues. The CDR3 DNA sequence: TGTGCCAGCAGTCCGCTGGGACAGGTTAGCACAGATACGCAGTATTTT. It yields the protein CASSPLGQVSTDTQYF.

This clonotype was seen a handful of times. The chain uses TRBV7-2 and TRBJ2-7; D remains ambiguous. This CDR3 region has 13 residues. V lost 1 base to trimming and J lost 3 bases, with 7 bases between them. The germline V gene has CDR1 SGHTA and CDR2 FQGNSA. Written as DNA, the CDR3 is TGTGCCAGCAGCTTAGGGGTTAACTACGAGCAGTACTTC. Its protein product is CASSLGVNYEQYF.

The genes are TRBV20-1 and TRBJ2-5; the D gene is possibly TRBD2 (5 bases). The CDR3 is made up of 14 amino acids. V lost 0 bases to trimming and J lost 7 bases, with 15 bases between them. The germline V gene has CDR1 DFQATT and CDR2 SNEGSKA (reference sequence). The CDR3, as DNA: TGCAGTGCTAGAGAGGGCGGGCGATCAGGGACCCAGTACTTC. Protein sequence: CSAREGGRSGTQYF.

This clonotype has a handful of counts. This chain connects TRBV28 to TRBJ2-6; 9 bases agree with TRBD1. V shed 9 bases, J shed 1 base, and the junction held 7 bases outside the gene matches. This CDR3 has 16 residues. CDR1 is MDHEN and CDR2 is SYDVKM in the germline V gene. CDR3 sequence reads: CASSGTGSSGANVLTF. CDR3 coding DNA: TGTGCCAGTTCCGGGACAGGGTCTTCTGGGGCCAACGTCCTGACTTTC.

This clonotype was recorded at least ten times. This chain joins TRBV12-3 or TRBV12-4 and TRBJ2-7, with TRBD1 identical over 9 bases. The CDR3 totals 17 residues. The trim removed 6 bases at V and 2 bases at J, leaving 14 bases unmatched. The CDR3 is CASSSTMGQGFPYEQYF. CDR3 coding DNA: TGTGCCAGCAGCTCGACTATGGGACAGGGCTTTCCCTACGAGCAGTACTTC.

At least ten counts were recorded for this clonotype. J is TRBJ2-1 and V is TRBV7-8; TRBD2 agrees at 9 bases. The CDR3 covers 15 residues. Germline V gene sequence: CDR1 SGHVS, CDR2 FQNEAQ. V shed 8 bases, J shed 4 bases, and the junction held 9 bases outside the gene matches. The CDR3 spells CASGGGDAIYNEQFF. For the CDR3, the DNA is TGTGCCAGCGGCGGGGGGGACGCAATATACAATGAGCAGTTCTTC.

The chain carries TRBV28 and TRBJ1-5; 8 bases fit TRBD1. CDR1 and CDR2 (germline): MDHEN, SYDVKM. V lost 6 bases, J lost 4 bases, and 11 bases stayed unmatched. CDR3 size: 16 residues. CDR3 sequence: CASSELPWTGNQPQHF. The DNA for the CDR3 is TGTGCCAGCAGCGAACTTCCCTGGACAGGGAATCAGCCCCAGCATTTT.

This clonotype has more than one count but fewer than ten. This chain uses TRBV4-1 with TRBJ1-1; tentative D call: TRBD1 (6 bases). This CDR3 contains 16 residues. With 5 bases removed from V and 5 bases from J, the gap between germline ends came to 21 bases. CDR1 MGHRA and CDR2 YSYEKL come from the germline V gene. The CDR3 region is CASSRIDRFDLTEAFF. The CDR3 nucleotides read TGCGCCAGCAGCAGAATAGACAGGTTCGATCTAACTGAAGCTTTCTTT.

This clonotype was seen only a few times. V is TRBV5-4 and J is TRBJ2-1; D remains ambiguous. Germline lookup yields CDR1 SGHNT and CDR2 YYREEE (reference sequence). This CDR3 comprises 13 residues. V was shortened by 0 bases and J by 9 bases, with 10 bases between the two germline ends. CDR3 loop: CASSLVGLVEQFF. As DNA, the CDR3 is TGTGCCAGCAGCTTGGTGGGTCTGGTTGAGCAGTTCTTC.

The CDR3 protein is CASSPFARDTEAFF. CDR3 nucleotide sequence: TGTGCCAGCAGCCCTTTTGCGAGGGACACTGAAGCTTTCTTT. The J gene is TRBJ1-1, the V gene TRBV5-5; D remains unclear. The CDR3 runs to 14 residues. Per germline, CDR1 SGHKS and CDR2 YYEKEE (reference sequence). The V and J ends lost 4 bases and 3 bases respectively, with 13 bases between them.

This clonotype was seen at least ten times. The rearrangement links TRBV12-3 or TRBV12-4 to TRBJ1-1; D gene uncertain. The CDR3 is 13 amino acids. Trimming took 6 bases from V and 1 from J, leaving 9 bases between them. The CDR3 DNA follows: TGTGCCAGCAGCCCCAGCCCGAACACTGAAGCTTTCTTT. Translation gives CASSPSPNTEAFF.

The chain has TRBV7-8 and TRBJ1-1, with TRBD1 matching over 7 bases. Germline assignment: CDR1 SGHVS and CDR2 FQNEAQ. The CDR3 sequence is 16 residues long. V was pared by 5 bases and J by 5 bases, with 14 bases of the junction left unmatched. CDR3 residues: CASSIGRPRGRTEAFF. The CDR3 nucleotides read TGTGCCAGCAGCATAGGTCGACCCAGGGGGAGGACTGAAGCTTTCTTT.

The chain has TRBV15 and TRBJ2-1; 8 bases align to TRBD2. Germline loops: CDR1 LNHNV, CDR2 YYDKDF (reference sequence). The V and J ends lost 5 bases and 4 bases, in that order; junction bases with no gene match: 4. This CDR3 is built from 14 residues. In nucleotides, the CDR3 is TGTGCCACCAGCGCCGGGACTAGTTACAATGAGCAGTTCTTC. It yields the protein CATSAGTSYNEQFF.

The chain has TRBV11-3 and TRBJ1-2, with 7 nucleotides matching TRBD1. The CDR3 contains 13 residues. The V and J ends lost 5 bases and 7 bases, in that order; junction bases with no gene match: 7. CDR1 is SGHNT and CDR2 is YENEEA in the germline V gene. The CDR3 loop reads CASSLDRLSGYTF. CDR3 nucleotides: TGTGCCAGCAGCCTGGACAGGCTGAGTGGCTACACCTTC.

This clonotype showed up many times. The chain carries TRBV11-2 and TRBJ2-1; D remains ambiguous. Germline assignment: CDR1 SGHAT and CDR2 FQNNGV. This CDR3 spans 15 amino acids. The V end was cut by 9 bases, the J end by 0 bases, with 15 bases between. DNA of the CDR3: TGTGCCAGTCAACCTAAGAACAGCTCCTACAATGAGCAGTTCTTC. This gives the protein CASQPKNSSYNEQFF.